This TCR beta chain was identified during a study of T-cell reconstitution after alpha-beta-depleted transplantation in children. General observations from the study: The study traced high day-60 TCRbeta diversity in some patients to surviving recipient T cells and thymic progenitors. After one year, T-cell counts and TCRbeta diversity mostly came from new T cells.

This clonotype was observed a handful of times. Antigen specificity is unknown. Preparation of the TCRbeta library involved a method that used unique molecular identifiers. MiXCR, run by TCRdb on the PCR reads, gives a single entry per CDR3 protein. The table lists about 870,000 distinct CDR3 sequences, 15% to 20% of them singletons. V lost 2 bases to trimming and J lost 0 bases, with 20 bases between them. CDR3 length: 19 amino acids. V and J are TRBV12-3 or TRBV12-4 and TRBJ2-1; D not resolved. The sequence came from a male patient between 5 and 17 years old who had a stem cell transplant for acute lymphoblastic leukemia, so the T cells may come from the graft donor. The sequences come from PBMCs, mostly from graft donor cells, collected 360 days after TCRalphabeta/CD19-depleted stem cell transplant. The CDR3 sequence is CASSLRSVLSRVSYNEQFF. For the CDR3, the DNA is TGTGCCAGCAGTTTAAGGAGCGTTCTATCAAGGGTCTCCTACAATGAGCAGTTCTTC.